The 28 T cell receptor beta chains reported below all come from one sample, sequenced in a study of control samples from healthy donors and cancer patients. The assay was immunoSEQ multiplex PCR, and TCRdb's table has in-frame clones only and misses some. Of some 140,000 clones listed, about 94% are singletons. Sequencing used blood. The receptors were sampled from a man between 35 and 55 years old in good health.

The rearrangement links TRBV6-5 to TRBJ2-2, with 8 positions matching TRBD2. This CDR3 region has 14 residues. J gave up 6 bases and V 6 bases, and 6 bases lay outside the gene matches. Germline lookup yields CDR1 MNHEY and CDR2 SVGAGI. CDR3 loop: CASRGLGGAGELFF. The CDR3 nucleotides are TGTGCCAGCAGGGGACTAGGGGGGGCCGGGGAGCTGTTTTTT.

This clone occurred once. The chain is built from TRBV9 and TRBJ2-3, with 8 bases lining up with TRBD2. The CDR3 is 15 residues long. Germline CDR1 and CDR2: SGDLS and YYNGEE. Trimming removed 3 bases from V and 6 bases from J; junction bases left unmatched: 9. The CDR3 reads CASSALAGGYDTQYF. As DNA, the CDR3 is TGTGCCAGCAGCGCCCTGGCGGGGGGATATGATACGCAGTATTTT.

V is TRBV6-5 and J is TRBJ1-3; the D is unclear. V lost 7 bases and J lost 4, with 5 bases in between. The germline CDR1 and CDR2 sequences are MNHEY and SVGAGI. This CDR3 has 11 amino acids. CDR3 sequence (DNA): TGTGCCAGCACCTGGGGAAACACCATATATTTT. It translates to CASTWGNTIYF.

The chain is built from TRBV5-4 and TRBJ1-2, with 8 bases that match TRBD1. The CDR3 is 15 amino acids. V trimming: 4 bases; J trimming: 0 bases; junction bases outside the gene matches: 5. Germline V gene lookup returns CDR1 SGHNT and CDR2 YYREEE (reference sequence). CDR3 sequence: CASSLMTGANYGYTF. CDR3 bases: TGTGCCAGCAGCCTTATGACAGGGGCTAACTATGGCTACACCTTC.

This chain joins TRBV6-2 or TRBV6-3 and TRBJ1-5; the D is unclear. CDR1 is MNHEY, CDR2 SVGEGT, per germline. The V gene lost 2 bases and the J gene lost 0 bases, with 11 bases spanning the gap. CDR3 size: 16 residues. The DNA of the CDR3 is TGTGCCAGCAGTTACGAGGTTGGGTATAGCAATCAGCCCCAGCATTTT. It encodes CASSYEVGYSNQPQHF.

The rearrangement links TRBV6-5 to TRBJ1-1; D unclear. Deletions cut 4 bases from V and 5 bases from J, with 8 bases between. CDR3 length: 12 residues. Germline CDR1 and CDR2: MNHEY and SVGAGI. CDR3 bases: TGTGCCAGCAGTTCCTCCGGGACTGAAGCTTTCTTT. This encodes CASSSSGTEAFF.

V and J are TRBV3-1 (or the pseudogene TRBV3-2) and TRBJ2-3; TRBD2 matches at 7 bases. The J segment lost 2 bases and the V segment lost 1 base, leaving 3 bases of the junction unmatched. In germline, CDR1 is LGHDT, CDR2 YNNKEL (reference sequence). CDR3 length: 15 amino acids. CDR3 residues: CASSQGGGITDTQYF. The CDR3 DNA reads TGTGCCAGCAGCCAAGGGGGAGGGATCACAGATACGCAGTATTTT.

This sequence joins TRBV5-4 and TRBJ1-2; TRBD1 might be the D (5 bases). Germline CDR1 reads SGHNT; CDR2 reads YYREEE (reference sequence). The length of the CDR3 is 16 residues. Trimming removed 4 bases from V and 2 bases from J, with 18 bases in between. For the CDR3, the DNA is TGTGCCAGCAGCCAAAAGAGGGGTGAGCGGAACTATGGCTACACCTTC. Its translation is CASSQKRGERNYGYTF.

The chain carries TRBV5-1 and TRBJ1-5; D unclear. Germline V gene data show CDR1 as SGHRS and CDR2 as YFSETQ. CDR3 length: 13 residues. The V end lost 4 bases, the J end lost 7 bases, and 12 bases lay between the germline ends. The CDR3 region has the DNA TGCGCCAGCAGCCTCGGAGAGGCCCAGCCCCAGCATTTT. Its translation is CASSLGEAQPQHF.

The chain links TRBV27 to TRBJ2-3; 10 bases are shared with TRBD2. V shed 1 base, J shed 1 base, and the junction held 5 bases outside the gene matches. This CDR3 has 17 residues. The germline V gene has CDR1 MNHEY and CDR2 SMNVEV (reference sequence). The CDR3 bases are TGTGCCAGCAGTTTATATGTCGGGACTAGCGGCACAGATACGCAGTATTTT. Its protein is CASSLYVGTSGTDTQYF.

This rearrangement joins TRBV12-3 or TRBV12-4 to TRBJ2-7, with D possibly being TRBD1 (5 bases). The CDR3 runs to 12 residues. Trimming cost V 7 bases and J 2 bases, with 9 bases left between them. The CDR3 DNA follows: TGTGCCAGCAAGACAGCCGCCTACGAGCAGTACTTC. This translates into CASKTAAYEQYF.

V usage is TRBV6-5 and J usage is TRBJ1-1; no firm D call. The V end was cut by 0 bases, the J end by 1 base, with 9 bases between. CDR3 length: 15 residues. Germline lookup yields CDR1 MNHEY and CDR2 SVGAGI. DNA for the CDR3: TGTGCCAGCAGTTACTCGAGGGTCGGGAACACTGAAGCTTTCTTT. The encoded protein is CASSYSRVGNTEAFF.

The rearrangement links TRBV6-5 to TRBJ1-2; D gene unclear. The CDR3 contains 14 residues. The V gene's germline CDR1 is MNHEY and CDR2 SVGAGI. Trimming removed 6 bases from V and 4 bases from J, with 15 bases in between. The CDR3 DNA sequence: TGTGCCAGCAGCCGGGGATATGAAGGCTATGGCTACACCTTC. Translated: CASSRGYEGYGYTF.

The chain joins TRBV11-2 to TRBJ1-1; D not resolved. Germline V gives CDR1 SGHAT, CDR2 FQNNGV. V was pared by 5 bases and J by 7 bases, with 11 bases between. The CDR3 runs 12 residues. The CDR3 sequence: CASSMVDGEAFF. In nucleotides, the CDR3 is TGTGCCAGCAGCATGGTGGACGGTGAAGCTTTCTTT.

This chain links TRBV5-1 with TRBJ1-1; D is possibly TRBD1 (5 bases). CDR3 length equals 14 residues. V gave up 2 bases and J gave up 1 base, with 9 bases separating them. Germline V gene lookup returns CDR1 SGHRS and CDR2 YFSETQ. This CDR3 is CASSFGGGNTEAFF. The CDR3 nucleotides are TGCGCCAGCAGCTTCGGGGGAGGGAACACTGAAGCTTTCTTT. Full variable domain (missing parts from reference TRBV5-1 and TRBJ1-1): KAGVTQTPRYLIKTRGQQVTLSCSPISGHRSVSWYQQTPGQGLQFLFEYFSETQRNKGNFPGRFSGRQFSNSRSEMNVSTLELGDSALYLCASSFGGGNTEAFFGQGTRLTVV.

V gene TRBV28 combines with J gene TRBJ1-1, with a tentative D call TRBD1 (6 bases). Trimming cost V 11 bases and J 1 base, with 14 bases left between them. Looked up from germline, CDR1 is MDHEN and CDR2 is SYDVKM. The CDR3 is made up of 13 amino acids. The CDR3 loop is CAHGGGRNTEAFF. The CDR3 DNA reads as TGTGCCCATGGAGGGGGACGGAACACTGAAGCTTTCTTT.

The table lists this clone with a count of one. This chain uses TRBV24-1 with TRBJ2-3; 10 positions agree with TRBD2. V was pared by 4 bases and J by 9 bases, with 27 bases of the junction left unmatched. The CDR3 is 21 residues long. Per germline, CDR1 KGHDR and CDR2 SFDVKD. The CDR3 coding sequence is TGTGCCACCAGTGAGAAGGCGCGGGTAGCGGGGGGCCAGAGTTGGACGGGAACGCAGTATTTT. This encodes CATSEKARVAGGQSWTGTQYF.

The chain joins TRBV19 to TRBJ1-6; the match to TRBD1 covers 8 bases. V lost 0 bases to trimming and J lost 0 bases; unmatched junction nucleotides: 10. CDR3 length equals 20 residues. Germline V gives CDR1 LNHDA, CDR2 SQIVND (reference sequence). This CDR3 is CASSIEGYQGASSYNSPLHF. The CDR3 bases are TGTGCCAGTAGTATAGAAGGATACCAGGGGGCGAGCTCCTATAATTCACCCCTCCACTTT.

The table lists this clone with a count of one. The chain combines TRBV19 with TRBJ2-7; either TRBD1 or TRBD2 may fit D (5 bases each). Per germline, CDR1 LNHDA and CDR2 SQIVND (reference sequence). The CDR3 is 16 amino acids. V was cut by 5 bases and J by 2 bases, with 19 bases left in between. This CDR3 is CASSGGTGTPTYEQYF. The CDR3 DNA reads TGTGCCAGTAGTGGGGGAACCGGGACGCCTACCTACGAGCAGTACTTC.

The CDR3 protein is CASSLKSSRNTIYF. CDR3 coding DNA: TGTGCCAGCAGCTTAAAGTCTTCCCGAAACACCATATATTTT. The chain has TRBV7-9 and TRBJ1-3; no firm D call. This CDR3 is 14 amino acids long. From germline, CDR1 is SEHNR and CDR2 FQNEAQ (reference sequence). The V and J ends lost 2 bases and 5 bases respectively, with 10 bases between them.

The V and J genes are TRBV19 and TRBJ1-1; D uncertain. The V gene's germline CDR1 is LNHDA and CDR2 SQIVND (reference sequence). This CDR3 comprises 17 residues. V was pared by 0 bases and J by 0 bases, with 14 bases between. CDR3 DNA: TGTGCCAGTAGTATAGATTCGACCGGAGTGCTGAACACTGAAGCTTTCTTT. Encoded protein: CASSIDSTGVLNTEAFF.

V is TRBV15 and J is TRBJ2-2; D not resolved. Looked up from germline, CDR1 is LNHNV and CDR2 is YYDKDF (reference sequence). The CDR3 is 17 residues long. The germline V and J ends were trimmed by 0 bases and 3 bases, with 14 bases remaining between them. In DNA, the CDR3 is TGTGCCACCAGCAGAGATCGCGCAAGCGCTCACACCGGGGAGCTGTTTTTT. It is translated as CATSRDRASAHTGELFF.

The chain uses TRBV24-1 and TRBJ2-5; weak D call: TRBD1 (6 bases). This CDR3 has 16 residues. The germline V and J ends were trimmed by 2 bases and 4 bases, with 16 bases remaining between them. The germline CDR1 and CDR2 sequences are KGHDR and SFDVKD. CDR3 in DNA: TGTGCCACCAGTGATTACGGTGACAGGAGAAGAGAGACCCAGTACTTC. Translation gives CATSDYGDRRRETQYF.

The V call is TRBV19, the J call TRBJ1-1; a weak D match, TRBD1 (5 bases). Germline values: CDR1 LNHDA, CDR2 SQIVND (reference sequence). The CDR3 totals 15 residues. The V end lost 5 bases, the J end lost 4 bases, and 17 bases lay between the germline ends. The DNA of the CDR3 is TGTGCCAGTAGTCCCAGACAGCCGTCGGGCACTGAAGCTTTCTTT. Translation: CASSPRQPSGTEAFF.

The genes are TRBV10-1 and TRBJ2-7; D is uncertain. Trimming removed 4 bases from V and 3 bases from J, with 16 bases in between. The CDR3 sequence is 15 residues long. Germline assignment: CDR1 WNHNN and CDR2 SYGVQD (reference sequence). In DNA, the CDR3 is TGCGCCAGCAGTGGGTCAAGGATCGGTAACTACGAGCAGTACTTC. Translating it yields CASSGSRIGNYEQYF.

The CDR3 sequence: CASSYRANQPQHF. In nucleotides, the CDR3 is TGTGCCAGTAGTTACAGGGCAAATCAGCCCCAGCATTTT. This chain joins TRBV19 and TRBJ1-5, with a tentative D call TRBD1 (6 bases). With 5 bases removed from V and 4 bases from J, the gap between germline ends came to 9 bases. CDR1 is LNHDA, CDR2 SQIVND, per germline (reference sequence). The length of the CDR3 is 13 residues.

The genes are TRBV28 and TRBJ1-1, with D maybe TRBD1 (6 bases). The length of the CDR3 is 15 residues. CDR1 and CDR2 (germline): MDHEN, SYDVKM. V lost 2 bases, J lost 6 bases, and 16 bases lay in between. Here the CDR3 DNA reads TGTGCCAGCAGTTTAGGTACGGGGGGCGAGTCTGAAGCTTTCTTT. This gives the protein CASSLGTGGESEAFF. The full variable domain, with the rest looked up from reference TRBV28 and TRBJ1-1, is DVKVTQSSRYLVKRTGEKVFLECVQDMDHENMFWYRQDPGLGLRLIYFSYDVKMKEKGDIPEGYSVSREKKERFSLILESASTNQTSMYLCASSLGTGGESEAFFGQGTRLTVV.

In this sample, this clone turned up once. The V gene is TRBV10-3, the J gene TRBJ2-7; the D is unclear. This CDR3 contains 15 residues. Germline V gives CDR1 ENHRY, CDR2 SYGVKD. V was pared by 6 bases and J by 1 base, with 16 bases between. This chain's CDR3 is CAISGAPPLSYEQYF. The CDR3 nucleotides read TGTGCCATCAGCGGAGCCCCCCCGTTGTCCTACGAGCAGTACTTC.